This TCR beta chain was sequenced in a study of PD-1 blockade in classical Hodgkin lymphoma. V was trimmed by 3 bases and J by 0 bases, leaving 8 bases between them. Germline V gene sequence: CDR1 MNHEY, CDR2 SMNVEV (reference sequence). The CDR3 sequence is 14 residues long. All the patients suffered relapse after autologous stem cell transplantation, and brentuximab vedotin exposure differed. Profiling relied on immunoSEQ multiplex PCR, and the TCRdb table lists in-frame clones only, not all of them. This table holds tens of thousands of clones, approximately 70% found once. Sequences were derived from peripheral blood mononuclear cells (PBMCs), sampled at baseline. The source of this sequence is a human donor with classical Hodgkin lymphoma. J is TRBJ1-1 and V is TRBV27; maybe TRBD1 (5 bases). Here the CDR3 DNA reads TGTGCCAGCAGTTTCCAGGGCTTGAACACTGAAGCTTTCTTT. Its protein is CASSFQGLNTEAFF.